The 32 T cell receptor beta chains in this list originate from one sample, sequenced in a study of cytomegalovirus exposure and HLA in healthy donors (dated by TCRdb to about 2017). The library was prepared using the immunoSEQ multiplex PCR assay. A mixture of 60 forward primers for TCR Vbeta segments and 13 reverse primers for TCR Jbeta segments was used in the multiplex PCR. The immuneACCESS repertoire file appears here via TCRdb, limited to in-frame rearrangements. These files lack a portion of the clones; in checked studies, under half of the deficit traces to unresolved V genes, and the cause of the others is not known. The sample's records list about 46,000 clones. The ten largest clones add up to about 1.1% of the sample. Sequenced: PBMCs. The receptors derive from a middle-aged woman in good health and CMV-seronegative.

The rearrangement joins TRBV29-1 to TRBJ2-7; 8 nucleotides line up with TRBD2. J gave up 6 bases and V 5 bases, and 6 bases lay outside the gene matches. The length of the CDR3 is 12 residues. Germline-derived CDR1 and CDR2 are SQVTM and ANQGSEA. The CDR3 DNA reads as TGCAGCGTTCTGGCGGGAGGTGGCGAGCAGTACTTC. Translated, it gives CSVLAGGGEQYF.

The V and J genes are TRBV29-1 and TRBJ2-3; D may be TRBD1 (6 bases). V was shortened by 2 bases and J by 0 bases, with 9 bases between the two germline ends. This CDR3 is 14 amino acids long. Germline CDR1 SQVTM, CDR2 ANQGSEA. This chain's CDR3 is CSVETGLSTDTQYF. The CDR3 DNA follows: TGCAGCGTTGAAACAGGGCTCAGCACAGATACGCAGTATTTT.

The CDR3 DNA is TGTGCCAGCAGCCTCAGGGGGCGCGTCACTGAAGCTTTCTTT. This gives the protein CASSLRGRVTEAFF. This chain links TRBV28 with TRBJ1-1; TRBD1 matches at 8 bases. Germline V gene sequence: CDR1 MDHEN, CDR2 SYDVKM. V lost 6 bases and J lost 4; bases outside the gene matches: 7. The CDR3 extends over 14 amino acids. Variable domain in full (rest from reference TRBV28 and TRBJ1-1): DVKVTQSSRYLVKRTGEKVFLECVQDMDHENMFWYRQDPGLGLRLIYFSYDVKMKEKGDIPEGYSVSREKKERFSLILESASTNQTSMYLCASSLRGRVTEAFFGQGTRLTVV.

The V gene is TRBV7-3, the J gene TRBJ2-3, with D possibly matching TRBD2 (5 bases). CDR1 and CDR2 (germline): SGHTA, FQGTGA. The V end lost 3 bases, the J end lost 7 bases, and 20 bases lay between the germline ends. The CDR3 has 16 amino acids. The CDR3 DNA reads as TGTGCCAGCAGCTTCAGTCCGGATAAGCGGATAAATACGCAGTATTTT. Amino acids: CASSFSPDKRINTQYF.

The chain uses TRBV6-1 and TRBJ1-5; D gene ambiguous. This CDR3 region has 14 residues. Between the trimmed V and J ends, which lost 4 bases and 1 base, there was a span of 8 bases. The germline CDR1 and CDR2 sequences are MNHNS and SASEGT. CDR3 nucleotides: TGTGCCAGCAGTGTTTTCAGGAGCAATCAGCCCCAGCATTTT. It specifies CASSVFRSNQPQHF.

V and J are TRBV5-6 and TRBJ1-5; the D gene is possibly TRBD1 (6 bases). Trimming pared 2 bases from V and 7 bases from J, leaving 13 bases between. CDR1 is SGHDT and CDR2 is YYEEEE in the germline V gene. The CDR3 totals 14 residues. The CDR3, as DNA: TGTGCCAGCAGCTTCCGGGACACTTCACAGCCCCAGCATTTT. This encodes CASSFRDTSQPQHF.

The chain recombines TRBV29-1 with TRBJ2-3; TRBD2 matches at 12 bases. Trimming removed 7 bases from V and 6 bases from J; junction bases left unmatched: 8. The CDR3 is 14 residues long. The germline CDR1 and CDR2 sequences are SQVTM and ANQGSEA. In nucleotides, the CDR3 is TGCAGCGGGACTAGCGGGGTGGGGGGGGATACGCAGTATTTT. Its translation: CSGTSGVGGDTQYF.

The rearrangement uses TRBV9 and TRBJ2-7; TRBD2 aligns across 7 bases. The V segment lost 3 bases and the J segment 1 base; nucleotides outside the gene matches: 10. CDR3 size: 16 residues. Germline lookup yields CDR1 SGDLS and CDR2 YYNGEE. The CDR3, as DNA: TGTGCCAGCAGCGCTGATAGCGGGTTCGGGTCCTACGAGCAGTACTTC. Amino acids: CASSADSGFGSYEQYF.

The chain couples TRBV6-5 to TRBJ1-6, with D unresolved. The ends were cut back, 9 bases at V and 9 bases at J, with 21 bases in the middle. The length of the CDR3 is 15 residues. CDR1 is MNHEY and CDR2 is SVGAGI in the germline V gene. The CDR3 here is CASRGGGDWVSPLHF. CDR3 bases: TGTGCCAGTCGCGGCGGCGGGGATTGGGTTTCACCCCTCCACTTT.

The genes are TRBV6-5 and TRBJ1-1; 10 bases line up with TRBD1. The CDR3 is 15 amino acids. J lost 5 bases, V lost 5 bases, and 8 bases had no gene match. Germline CDR1 MNHEY, CDR2 SVGAGI. The chain's CDR3 is CASSPPGQGRTEAFF. The CDR3 DNA sequence: TGTGCCAGCAGTCCACCGGGACAGGGGCGGACTGAAGCTTTCTTT.

The V gene is TRBV5-4, the J gene TRBJ2-7; the match to TRBD2 covers 11 bases. V dropped 4 bases and J dropped 4; count of bases not matched to a gene: 7. Germline V gives CDR1 SGHNT, CDR2 YYREEE (reference sequence). There are 15 residues in the CDR3. CDR3 sequence: CASSPSGLAGYEQYF. In nucleotides, the CDR3 is TGTGCCAGCAGCCCGAGCGGACTAGCGGGTTACGAGCAGTACTTC.

This rearrangement joins TRBV2 to TRBJ1-1; D possibly corresponds to TRBD1 (6 bases). CDR3 length: 13 residues. The ends were cut back, 1 base at V and 10 bases at J, with 13 bases in the middle. Germline lookup yields CDR1 SNHLY and CDR2 FYNNEI. The CDR3 spells CASSEEQGEGAFF. CDR3 in DNA: TGTGCCAGCAGTGAAGAACAGGGTGAGGGAGCTTTCTTT.

This chain joins TRBV6-1 and TRBJ2-1; 8 bases are a match to TRBD1. CDR1 and CDR2 from the germline V gene are MNHNS and SASEGT. V lost 4 bases, J lost 10 bases, and 12 bases stayed unmatched. This CDR3 has 15 amino acids. The CDR3 nucleotides are TGTGCCAGCAGTGCGACAGGGGAAGGAAGCGCCGAGCAGTTCTTC. As protein: CASSATGEGSAEQFF.

The chain uses TRBV6-6 and TRBJ1-2; tentative D call: TRBD1 (6 bases). The V gene lost 2 bases and the J gene lost 8 bases, with 12 bases spanning the gap. The CDR3 runs 13 residues. Germline V gives CDR1 MNHNY, CDR2 SVGAGI (reference sequence). The CDR3 spells CASSYMDSQGYTF. The CDR3 nucleotides are TGTGCCAGCAGTTACATGGACAGCCAGGGCTACACCTTC.

This chain uses TRBV5-8 with TRBJ2-7; TRBD2 aligns across 11 bases. The CDR3 covers 14 residues. The trim removed 2 bases at V and 5 bases at J, leaving 3 bases unmatched. CDR1 and CDR2 (germline): SGHTS, YDEGEE. CDR3 amino acids: CASSFIAGGDEQYF. In DNA form, the CDR3 reads TGTGCCAGCAGCTTTATAGCGGGAGGGGACGAGCAGTACTTC. Supplemented by reference TRBV5-8 and TRBJ2-7, the full variable domain reads EAGVTQSPTHLIKTRGQQATLRCSPISGHTSVYWYQQALGLGLQFLLWYDEGEERNRGNFPPRFSGRQFPNYSSELNVNALELEDSALYLCASSFIAGGDEQYFGPGTRLTVT.

The V and J genes are TRBV6-4 and TRBJ1-1; 7 nucleotides line up with TRBD1. Germline CDR1 and CDR2: MRHNA and SNTAGT. J gave up 9 bases and V 3 bases, and 7 bases lay outside the gene matches. This CDR3 contains 13 residues. The CDR3 sequence: CASSETGDSQAFF. DNA of the CDR3: TGTGCCAGCAGTGAAACCGGGGACAGCCAAGCTTTCTTT.

The V and J genes are TRBV15 and TRBJ2-1; TRBD2 matches 7 bases. CDR1 and CDR2 (germline): LNHNV, YYDKDF (reference sequence). The CDR3 covers 14 residues. V lost 3 bases and J lost 3; bases outside the gene matches: 2. The CDR3 DNA follows: TGTGCCACCAGCAGGACTAGCCTCTACAATGAGCAGTTCTTC. Translated: CATSRTSLYNEQFF.

The chain recombines TRBV7-6 with TRBJ2-5; 8 positions agree with TRBD1. CDR1 and CDR2 (germline): SGHVS, FNYEAQ. This CDR3 spans 13 amino acids. Trimming cost V 1 base and J 5 bases; bases outside gene matches: 0. The CDR3 DNA reads as TGTGCCAGCAGCTTAGGGGACAGGGAGACCCAGTACTTC. This encodes CASSLGDRETQYF.

The DNA of the CDR3 is TGTGCCAGCAGTTTGAAGCAGGGGCACACTGAAGCTTTCTTT. Its translation: CASSLKQGHTEAFF. The V call is TRBV27, the J call TRBJ1-1; tentative D call: TRBD1 (6 bases). This CDR3 comprises 14 residues. Germline CDR1 is MNHEY and CDR2 is SMNVEV (reference sequence). Trimming cost V 3 bases and J 3 bases, with 11 bases left between them.

CDR3 bases: TGTGCCAGCAGCTTAGGCCCTCGTTTCGGGGGGCGTGACACTGAAGCTTTCTTT. Encoded protein: CASSLGPRFGGRDTEAFF. V usage is TRBV7-2 and J usage is TRBJ1-1; D is possibly TRBD1 (6 bases). Germline lookup yields CDR1 SGHTA and CDR2 FQGNSA. Between the trimmed V and J ends, which lost 1 base and 3 bases, there was a span of 21 bases. The CDR3 runs to 18 residues.

This chain uses TRBV9 with TRBJ2-3, with TRBD2 identical over 8 bases. This CDR3 region has 16 residues. In germline, CDR1 is SGDLS, CDR2 YYNGEE. After removal of 3 bases from V and 4 bases from J, the junction contained 10 bases not matched to a gene. The CDR3: CASSDSGRRVSDTQYF. The CDR3 nucleotides read TGTGCCAGCAGCGACAGCGGGAGACGAGTGTCAGATACGCAGTATTTT.

The rearrangement links TRBV18 to TRBJ1-2; 10 nucleotides line up with TRBD1. Trimming at V came to 4 bases and at J to 0 bases, leaving 2 bases not matched to a gene. This CDR3 has 15 residues. Germline V gene sequence: CDR1 KGHSH, CDR2 LQKENI. CDR3 nucleotide sequence: TGTGCCAGCTCACTGACAGGGGGCTCTAACTATGGCTACACCTTC. Its protein product is CASSLTGGSNYGYTF.

The chain couples TRBV30 to TRBJ2-3; the match to TRBD2 covers 10 bases. Germline V gene sequence: CDR1 GTSNPN, CDR2 SVGIG (reference sequence). Trimming took 2 bases from V and 3 from J; bases not matched to a gene: 17. This CDR3 is built from 19 residues. In nucleotides, the CDR3 is TGTGCCTGGAGTAATTCCCGGCTAGCGGGAGAGGTACGGACAGATACGCAGTATTTT. It codes for CAWSNSRLAGEVRTDTQYF. Full variable domain (outside the CDR3, taken from reference TRBV30 and TRBJ2-3): SQTIHQWPATLVQPVGSPLSLECTVEGTSNPNLYWYRQAAGRGLQLLFYSVGIGQISSEVPQNLSASRPQDRQFILSSKKLLLSDSGFYLCAWSNSRLAGEVRTDTQYFGPGTRLTVL.

This chain connects TRBV5-1 to TRBJ2-7; 12 positions agree with TRBD1. Looked up from germline, CDR1 is SGHRS and CDR2 is YFSETQ. The trim removed 1 base at V and 6 bases at J, leaving 8 bases unmatched. This CDR3 region has 16 residues. The CDR3 DNA reads as TGCGCCAGCAGCTTGTCATCGGGACAGGGGGCCTCCGAGCAGTACTTC. Translation: CASSLSSGQGASEQYF.

V usage is TRBV4-2 and J usage is TRBJ1-1; 10 positions match TRBD1. The CDR3 is 17 residues long. Germline V CDR1 and CDR2: LGHNA, YNFKEQ. V shed 0 bases, J shed 0 bases, and the junction held 4 bases outside the gene matches. The CDR3 bases are TGTGCCAGCAGCCAAGAGTGGACAGGGGGGATGAACACTGAAGCTTTCTTT. Its protein is CASSQEWTGGMNTEAFF.

The chain is built from TRBV7-2 and TRBJ2-7; 8 bases agree with TRBD2. The V gene's germline CDR1 is SGHTA and CDR2 FQGNSA. V lost 5 bases and J lost 2; bases outside the gene matches: 5. The CDR3 is made up of 14 amino acids. The CDR3 bases are TGTGCCAGCAGCCGGGGGGGGCTGACCTACGAGCAGTACTTC. It translates to CASSRGGLTYEQYF. Filled out from reference TRBV7-2 and TRBJ2-7, the complete variable domain reads GAGVSQSPSNKVTEKGKDVELRCDPISGHTALYWYRQSLGQGLEFLIYFQGNSAPDKSGLPSDRFSAERTGGSVSTLTIQRTQQEDSAVYLCASSRGGLTYEQYFGPGTRLTVT.

The chain recombines TRBV30 with TRBJ2-1; 10 nucleotides align to TRBD1. Unmatched junction bases numbered 8, after V lost 4 bases and J lost 8 bases. Germline V lookup: CDR1 GTSNPN, CDR2 SVGIG (reference sequence). The CDR3 extends over 14 amino acids. The CDR3 here is CAWKGDRGGDEQFF. CDR3 nucleotides: TGTGCCTGGAAGGGGGACAGGGGTGGGGATGAGCAGTTCTTC.

The chain uses TRBV4-3 and TRBJ2-1; 9 bases line up with TRBD2. The V gene's germline CDR1 is LGHNA and CDR2 YSLEER. Trimming removed 3 bases from V and 6 bases from J; junction bases left unmatched: 9. This CDR3 is 16 amino acids long. The CDR3 sequence is CASSHRSGSFLNEQFF. In nucleotides, the CDR3 is TGCGCCAGCAGCCACCGTAGCGGGAGTTTCCTCAATGAGCAGTTCTTC.

The rearrangement uses TRBV5-6 and TRBJ2-5; 13 nucleotides line up with TRBD2. The CDR3 has 18 residues. The trim removed 2 bases at V and 7 bases at J, leaving 14 bases unmatched. The germline CDR1 and CDR2 sequences are SGHDT and YYEEEE. This CDR3 is CASSFTSGRASGSGTQYF. The CDR3, as DNA: TGTGCCAGCAGCTTCACTAGCGGGAGGGCGAGTGGGTCGGGGACCCAGTACTTC.

The V call is TRBV4-1, the J call TRBJ2-7, with TRBD1 as a possible D gene (6 bases). This CDR3 is built from 16 residues. The V end was cut by 0 bases, the J end by 4 bases, with 16 bases between. Per germline, CDR1 MGHRA and CDR2 YSYEKL. CDR3 bases: TGCGCCAGCAGCCAAGATCAATACGGACAGATTTACGAGCAGTACTTC. Its translation is CASSQDQYGQIYEQYF.

The CDR3 sequence: CASTEVSGAEAFF. The DNA of the CDR3 is TGTGCCAGCACCGAAGTTTCAGGGGCTGAAGCTTTCTTT. The V call is TRBV6-6, the J call TRBJ1-1, with a possible D match to TRBD1 (6 bases). CDR3 length equals 13 residues. Germline loops: CDR1 MNHNY, CDR2 SVGAGI (reference sequence). The V gene lost 7 bases and the J gene lost 6 bases, with 15 bases spanning the gap.

V is TRBV9 and J is TRBJ2-7; D ambiguous. CDR1 and CDR2 (germline): SGDLS, YYNGEE. With 3 bases removed from V and 3 bases from J, the gap between germline ends came to 13 bases. CDR3 length: 14 amino acids. CDR3 bases: TGTGCCAGCAGCGAACACCTGTTTGACTACGAGCAGTACTTC. This translates into CASSEHLFDYEQYF.